This passage covers 15 T cell receptor beta chains from one sample sequenced in a study of Tregs in tolerant kidney transplant recipients. Sequencing was performed with immunoSEQ multiplex PCR; in TCRdb, only in-frame clones are kept and a portion is missing. The sample has roughly 64,000 clones, more than 95% seen once. Sequenced here: Tregs from blood, sampled before the transplant. These receptor sequences come from a human donor who received a combined kidney and bone marrow transplant.

This chain links TRBV15 with TRBJ1-2, with a possible D match to TRBD1 (5 bases). Per germline, CDR1 LNHNV and CDR2 YYDKDF (reference sequence). Trimming took off 2 bases at V and 5 bases at J, with 12 bases between the two ends. The CDR3 sequence is 14 residues long. CDR3 residues: CATSRKSGLYGYTF. The CDR3 nucleotides read TGTGCCACCAGCAGAAAATCGGGACTTTATGGCTACACCTTC.

The table lists this clone with a few counts. The CDR3 nucleotides are TGTGCCAGCAGTTACATGACAGGGAGGTGGACCGAGCAGTACTTC. Translated: CASSYMTGRWTEQYF. The chain employs TRBV27 and TRBJ2-7, with D maybe TRBD1 (7 bases). The CDR3 loop spans 15 amino acids. Trimming stripped 4 bases from V and 6 bases from J, with 19 bases between. The germline gives CDR1 MNHEY, CDR2 SMNVEV (reference sequence).

This chain uses TRBV15 with TRBJ2-3, with TRBD2 matching over 7 bases. Trimming removed 0 bases from V and 4 bases from J; junction bases left unmatched: 10. The V gene's germline CDR1 is LNHNV and CDR2 YYDKDF (reference sequence). CDR3 length equals 17 residues. The CDR3 DNA reads TGTGCCACCAGCAGAGATCTCTTGGGAGGGGAGGCAGATACGCAGTATTTT. This codes for CATSRDLLGGEADTQYF.

CDR3 nucleotide sequence: TGTGCCAGCAGCCACCGGGACAGAGACACCGGGGAGCTGTTTTTT. This sequence encodes CASSHRDRDTGELFF. J is TRBJ2-2 and V is TRBV7-9; 7 bases line up with TRBD1. J was trimmed by 3 bases and V by 5 bases; bases with no gene match: 6. The CDR3 spans 15 residues. Germline lookup yields CDR1 SEHNR and CDR2 FQNEAQ (reference sequence).

The chain employs TRBV7-6 and TRBJ1-2; 9 bases map to TRBD1. Germline V gene sequence: CDR1 SGHVS, CDR2 FNYEAQ. Trimming took 5 bases from V and 6 from J; bases not matched to a gene: 4. The CDR3 totals 13 residues. The CDR3 is CASSPQGANGYTF. The CDR3, as DNA: TGTGCCAGCAGCCCACAGGGGGCAAATGGCTACACCTTC. Combining the CDR3 with reference TRBV7-6 and TRBJ1-2 gives the whole variable domain GAGVSQSPRYKVTKRGQDVALRCDPISGHVSLYWYRQALGQGPEFLTYFNYEAQQDKSGLPNDRFSAERPEGSISTLTIQRTEQRDSAMYRCASSPQGANGYTFGSGTRLTVV.

This sequence joins TRBV5-1 and TRBJ2-1; a weak D match, TRBD2 (5 bases). CDR3 length equals 15 residues. CDR1 and CDR2 (germline): SGHRS, YFSETQ. V lost 4 bases, J lost 6 bases, and 17 bases lay in between. The DNA for the CDR3 is TGCGCCAGCAGCCAGGACGGAGGATACTTCAATGAGCAGTTCTTC. It translates to CASSQDGGYFNEQFF.

The chain uses TRBV7-2 and TRBJ2-7, with unresolved D. This CDR3 is built from 12 residues. The germline gives CDR1 SGHTA, CDR2 FQGNSA. With 4 bases removed from V and 0 bases from J, the gap between germline ends came to 4 bases. The CDR3 region has the DNA TGTGCCAGCAGCTCCCACTCCTACGAGCAGTACTTC. Translated: CASSSHSYEQYF.

The chain has TRBV19 and TRBJ1-1; D perhaps matches TRBD1 (6 bases). The V gene lost 3 bases and the J gene lost 4 bases, with 9 bases spanning the gap. The CDR3 is made up of 13 amino acids. Germline CDR1 and CDR2: LNHDA and SQIVND (reference sequence). CDR3 DNA: TGTGCCAGTAGTATTGAAGGGGGCACTGAAGCTTTCTTT. Protein sequence: CASSIEGGTEAFF.

The chain uses TRBV5-6 and TRBJ2-5; the D gene is possibly TRBD2 (6 bases). The CDR3 loop spans 15 amino acids. Looked up from germline, CDR1 is SGHDT and CDR2 is YYEEEE. V lost 2 bases and J lost 3, with 14 bases in between. CDR3: CASSFQRGMEETQYF. CDR3 nucleotide sequence: TGTGCCAGCAGCTTTCAACGGGGGATGGAAGAGACCCAGTACTTC.

V is TRBV6-1 and J is TRBJ1-6; D may be TRBD1 (6 bases). Germline-derived CDR1 and CDR2 are MNHNS and SASEGT. Trimming stripped 2 bases from V and 6 bases from J, with 11 bases between. This CDR3 is 15 amino acids long. The CDR3: CASSEPGQTNSPLHF. The CDR3 nucleotides read TGTGCCAGCAGTGAACCTGGACAGACTAATTCACCCCTCCACTTT.

This clone was picked up one time. CDR3 DNA: TGTGCCAGCAGTGAAGCGCTTCGGAGCTACTATGGCTACACCTTC. The encoded protein is CASSEALRSYYGYTF. V usage is TRBV6-1 and J usage is TRBJ1-2; D is unresolved. V lost 0 bases, J lost 3 bases, and 11 bases lay in between. This CDR3 region has 15 residues. In germline, CDR1 is MNHNS, CDR2 SASEGT.

The chain is built from TRBV2 and TRBJ2-7, with 12 bases matching TRBD2. With V trimmed by 8 bases and J by 5 bases, 7 bases remained unmatched. CDR3 length: 14 residues. Looked up from germline, CDR1 is SNHLY and CDR2 is FYNNEI. CDR3: CASGPGLAGDEQYF. The CDR3 DNA follows: TGTGCCAGCGGCCCGGGACTAGCGGGCGACGAGCAGTACTTC.

V is TRBV5-1 and J is TRBJ1-2; maybe TRBD1 (6 bases). Germline assignment: CDR1 SGHRS and CDR2 YFSETQ. V was shortened by 3 bases and J by 8 bases, with 14 bases between the two germline ends. This CDR3 contains 13 residues. CDR3 in DNA: TGCGCCAGCAGCTGGAACAGGGAAGGCGGCTACACCTTC. This translates into CASSWNREGGYTF.

The gene calls are TRBV4-1 and TRBJ1-1, with D possibly matching TRBD1 (6 bases). The CDR3 is 14 amino acids. Trimming cost V 3 bases and J 2 bases, with 10 bases left between them. The germline V gene encodes CDR1 MGHRA and CDR2 YSYEKL. CDR3 sequence (DNA): TGCGCCAGCAGCCAGACAGGCAGAAACACTGAAGCTTTCTTT. It translates to CASSQTGRNTEAFF.

The chain's CDR3 is CASSQQLGRDRGTEAFF. The CDR3 DNA reads as TGTGCCAGCAGCCAACAATTGGGCCGGGACAGGGGCACTGAAGCTTTCTTT. This chain connects TRBV4-2 to TRBJ1-1, with 10 bases matching TRBD1. Losses at the gene ends were 2 bases for V and 4 bases for J; bases not matched to a gene: 10. The CDR3 has 17 amino acids. CDR1 is LGHNA, CDR2 YNFKEQ, per germline.